A selection of T cell receptor beta chains follows, all from one sample in a study of blood T cells in healthy people across ages. MiXCR, applied by TCRdb to the 5' RACE reads, yields one record per CDR3 protein. The data show just under 750,000 distinct CDR3 sequences, with 20% to 25% seen just once and around a fifth held by the top ten. Sequencing used blood. The receptors shown here come from a man in his sixties or seventies in good health. Both conserved end residues are part of each CDR3. A D gene is named only where the DNA matches it firmly. Not every row has a clone size; where given, it reads once, few, many or a size class.

d_call: -; v_call: TRBV7-2; j_call: TRBJ1-4; clone_size: few; cdr3_nt: TGTGCCAGCAGCTTATCCGGCAACACGGCGATTGGAAAACTGTTTTTT; cdr3_aa: CASSLSGNTAIGKLFF
d_call: TRBD2; v_call: TRBV20-1; j_call: TRBJ2-6; clone_size: few; cdr3_nt: TGCAGTGCTGAGAACGGGGGGACCCGAACTGGGGCCAACGTCCTGACTTTC; cdr3_aa: CSAENGGTRTGANVLTF
d_call: TRBD1; v_call: TRBV12-3/TRBV12-4; j_call: TRBJ2-3; clone_size: -; cdr3_nt: TGTGCCAGCAGAAATAGGGACAGGTGGACAGATACGCAGTATTTT; cdr3_aa: CASRNRDRWTDTQYF
d_call: TRBD1; v_call: TRBV12-3/TRBV12-4; j_call: TRBJ2-7; clone_size: -; cdr3_nt: TGTGCCAGCAGTTCCAGGGGGCCTGGGTACGAGCAGTACTTC; cdr3_aa: CASSSRGPGYEQYF
d_call: TRBD1; v_call: TRBV5-1; j_call: TRBJ2-7; clone_size: -; cdr3_nt: TGCGCCAGCAGCGAACCCGACAGGGGAAGCAACGAGCAGTACTTC; cdr3_aa: CASSEPDRGSNEQYF
d_call: TRBD2; v_call: TRBV12-3/TRBV12-4; j_call: TRBJ2-7; clone_size: few; cdr3_nt: TGTGCCAGCAGAGCCGGACTAGCGGGGGCCTACGAGCAGTACTTC; cdr3_aa: CASRAGLAGAYEQYF
d_call: -; v_call: TRBV6-2/TRBV6-3; j_call: TRBJ1-1; clone_size: -; cdr3_nt: TGTGCCAGCAGTTACCGGGAGACTGAAGCTTTCTTT; cdr3_aa: CASSYRETEAFF
d_call: -; v_call: TRBV27; j_call: TRBJ2-1; clone_size: few; cdr3_nt: TGTGCCAGCAGTTCCCGGGTAGCGGTCTACAATGAGCAGTTCTTC; cdr3_aa: CASSSRVAVYNEQFF
d_call: -; v_call: TRBV20-1; j_call: TRBJ1-2; clone_size: few; cdr3_nt: TGCAGTGCTAGAGTGCCGGCCCAGGGGGGCTACACCTTC; cdr3_aa: CSARVPAQGGYTF
d_call: -; v_call: TRBV5-1; j_call: TRBJ1-5; clone_size: -; cdr3_nt: TGCGCCAGCAGCTTGGGACATCGTAGCAATCAGCCCCAGCATTTT; cdr3_aa: CASSLGHRSNQPQHF
d_call: -; v_call: TRBV10-1; j_call: TRBJ2-1; clone_size: -; cdr3_nt: TGCGCCAGCAGCCCCTCGGCGGCCTACAATGAGCAGTTCTTC; cdr3_aa: CASSPSAAYNEQFF
d_call: -; v_call: TRBV3-1; j_call: TRBJ2-1; clone_size: few; cdr3_nt: TGTGCCAGCAGCCAAGCTTCCGGTAATGAGCAGTTCTTC; cdr3_aa: CASSQASGNEQFF
d_call: TRBD1; v_call: TRBV12-3/TRBV12-4; j_call: TRBJ1-5; clone_size: many; cdr3_nt: TGTGCCAGCAGTTCGCGGACAGGGGGAAATCAGCCCCAGCATTTT; cdr3_aa: CASSSRTGGNQPQHF
d_call: -; v_call: TRBV6-5; j_call: TRBJ2-7; clone_size: -; cdr3_nt: TGTGCCAGCGGACGGCGGGGCGAGCAGTACTTC; cdr3_aa: CASGRRGEQYF
d_call: -; v_call: TRBV20-1; j_call: TRBJ1-1; clone_size: -; cdr3_nt: TGCAGTGCGTCTATTCAGACTGAAGCTTTCTTT; cdr3_aa: CSASIQTEAFF
d_call: -; v_call: TRBV28; j_call: TRBJ1-2; clone_size: few; cdr3_nt: TGTGCCAGCAGTTTATCAATCGAGGAAGTAGGTGGCTACACCTTC; cdr3_aa: CASSLSIEEVGGYTF
d_call: -; v_call: TRBV5-6; j_call: TRBJ1-1; clone_size: -; cdr3_nt: TGTGCCAGCAGCTTGGACAGGATGGGAGCTTTCTTT; cdr3_aa: CASSLDRMGAFF
d_call: TRBD1; v_call: TRBV28; j_call: TRBJ2-7; clone_size: few; cdr3_nt: TGTGCCAGCAAACGTCAACAGGGGGCCTACGAGCAGTACTTC; cdr3_aa: CASKRQQGAYEQYF
d_call: -; v_call: TRBV24-1; j_call: TRBJ1-3; clone_size: -; cdr3_nt: TGTGCCACCAGTGATTCCGCAACAGGATCTGGAAACACCATATATTTT; cdr3_aa: CATSDSATGSGNTIYF
d_call: TRBD2; v_call: TRBV5-6; j_call: TRBJ2-3; clone_size: few; cdr3_nt: TGTGCCAGCAGCTTTAGCGGGAGGGCGGCAGATACGCAGTATTTT; cdr3_aa: CASSFSGRAADTQYF
d_call: -; v_call: TRBV14; j_call: TRBJ1-4; clone_size: -; cdr3_nt: TGTGCCAGCAGCCAAGGGGGGTCCTCCGATTGGGAATGGGAAAAACTGTTTTTT; cdr3_aa: CASSQGGSSDWEWEKLFF
d_call: TRBD2; v_call: TRBV7-9; j_call: TRBJ2-5; clone_size: -; cdr3_nt: TGTGCCAGCAGCTCCAAGACTAGCGGGGGAGAGACCCAGTACTTC; cdr3_aa: CASSSKTSGGETQYF
d_call: -; v_call: TRBV3-1; j_call: TRBJ1-3; clone_size: few; cdr3_nt: TGTGCCAGCAGCCAAGGGACACCAGGAAACACCATATATTTT; cdr3_aa: CASSQGTPGNTIYF
d_call: -; v_call: TRBV12-3/TRBV12-4; j_call: TRBJ2-5; clone_size: few; cdr3_nt: TGTGCCAGCAGTTTCCAAGGGTCAACCCAAGAGACCCAGTACTTC; cdr3_aa: CASSFQGSTQETQYF
d_call: -; v_call: TRBV27; j_call: TRBJ2-7; clone_size: few; cdr3_nt: TGTGCCAGCAGTTTATCGGAAGACTACGAGCAGTACTTC; cdr3_aa: CASSLSEDYEQYF
d_call: -; v_call: TRBV20-1; j_call: TRBJ2-2; clone_size: few; cdr3_nt: TGCAGTGCGGATAGTGGGGGCAACACCGGGGAGCTGTTTTTT; cdr3_aa: CSADSGGNTGELFF
d_call: -; v_call: TRBV5-6; j_call: TRBJ1-2; clone_size: -; cdr3_nt: TGTGCCAGCAGCCCAACAAGGGGACGTCCCGACTATGGCTACACCTTC; cdr3_aa: CASSPTRGRPDYGYTF
d_call: -; v_call: TRBV7-2; j_call: TRBJ2-2; clone_size: few; cdr3_nt: TGTGCCAGCAGCTTAGTCAAGAACACCGGGGAGCTGTTTTTT; cdr3_aa: CASSLVKNTGELFF
d_call: -; v_call: TRBV5-5; j_call: TRBJ2-5; clone_size: few; cdr3_nt: TGTGCCAGCAGCACGGGGTCCCAAGAGACCCAGTACTTC; cdr3_aa: CASSTGSQETQYF
d_call: -; v_call: TRBV7-9; j_call: TRBJ2-1; clone_size: -; cdr3_nt: TGTGCCAGCACCGGGGGCAGGGGGTACAATGAGCAGTTCTTC; cdr3_aa: CASTGGRGYNEQFF
d_call: -; v_call: TRBV7-8; j_call: TRBJ2-7; clone_size: few; cdr3_nt: TGTGCCAGCAGCTTAGCGACCACAAGGCTTGCTGGCGAGCAGTACTTC; cdr3_aa: CASSLATTRLAGEQYF
d_call: -; v_call: TRBV12-3/TRBV12-4; j_call: TRBJ2-7; clone_size: few; cdr3_nt: TGTGCCAGCAGTTTTCAGAATTCCTACGAGCAGTACTTC; cdr3_aa: CASSFQNSYEQYF
d_call: -; v_call: TRBV12-3/TRBV12-4; j_call: TRBJ1-2; clone_size: -; cdr3_nt: TGTGCCAGCAGTTTAAGGTCCAGCTATGGCTACACCTTC; cdr3_aa: CASSLRSSYGYTF
d_call: TRBD1; v_call: TRBV7-9; j_call: TRBJ1-2; clone_size: -; cdr3_nt: TGTGCCAGCAGGGAAACAGGGGAACATGGCTACACCTTC; cdr3_aa: CASRETGEHGYTF
d_call: -; v_call: TRBV24-1; j_call: TRBJ2-2; clone_size: -; cdr3_nt: TGTGCCACCAGTGATTTAAAGGGGTCCTTCGCCGGGGAGCTGTTTTTT; cdr3_aa: CATSDLKGSFAGELFF
d_call: -; v_call: TRBV6-5; j_call: TRBJ1-4; clone_size: few; cdr3_nt: TGTGCCAGCGGGACCAACGCAGCAACTAATGAAAAACTGTTTTTT; cdr3_aa: CASGTNAATNEKLFF
d_call: TRBD1; v_call: TRBV20-1; j_call: TRBJ2-7; clone_size: few; cdr3_nt: TGCAGTGCTAGAGAGGGGACAGGGGCCTACGAGCAGTACTTC; cdr3_aa: CSAREGTGAYEQYF
d_call: -; v_call: TRBV20-1; j_call: TRBJ2-1; clone_size: few; cdr3_nt: TGCAGTGCTATTGGCCAGGGCACCTACAATGAGCAGTTCTTC; cdr3_aa: CSAIGQGTYNEQFF
d_call: -; v_call: TRBV10-3; j_call: TRBJ1-1; clone_size: -; cdr3_nt: TGTGCCATCAACCAGGGACCGCCGAACACTGAAGCTTTCTTT; cdr3_aa: CAINQGPPNTEAFF
d_call: TRBD1; v_call: TRBV7-2; j_call: TRBJ2-3; clone_size: -; cdr3_nt: TGTGCCAGCAGCTTAGTAGGAGGGACAGGGGCAGATACGCAGTATTTT; cdr3_aa: CASSLVGGTGADTQYF
d_call: -; v_call: TRBV7-2; j_call: TRBJ1-1; clone_size: many; cdr3_nt: TGTGCCAGCAGCGAGCCGGGACTCGGGAACACTGAAGCTTTCTTT; cdr3_aa: CASSEPGLGNTEAFF
d_call: TRBD1; v_call: TRBV5-5; j_call: TRBJ2-3; clone_size: many; cdr3_nt: TGTGCCACAACAGGGGGCTGGAGAGGGAGGGAATCAGATACGCAGTATTTT; cdr3_aa: CATTGGWRGRESDTQYF
d_call: TRBD2; v_call: TRBV5-1; j_call: TRBJ2-1; clone_size: few; cdr3_nt: TGCGCCAGCAGCTTGGATACCCTCGGGAGGGGCAATGAGCAGTTCTTC; cdr3_aa: CASSLDTLGRGNEQFF
d_call: TRBD2; v_call: TRBV20-1; j_call: TRBJ2-3; clone_size: -; cdr3_nt: TGCAGTGCTAGAGATGCGACTAGCGGGGGAATTACAGATACGCAGTATTTT; cdr3_aa: CSARDATSGGITDTQYF
d_call: -; v_call: TRBV12-3/TRBV12-4; j_call: TRBJ2-5; clone_size: many; cdr3_nt: TGTGCCAGCAGGACTGGGCGGCAAGAGACCCAGTACTTC; cdr3_aa: CASRTGRQETQYF
d_call: -; v_call: TRBV12-3/TRBV12-4; j_call: TRBJ2-7; clone_size: few; cdr3_nt: TGTGCCAGCAGCCCCACAGGGTTCAGCTACGAGCAGTACTTC; cdr3_aa: CASSPTGFSYEQYF
d_call: TRBD1; v_call: TRBV3-1; j_call: TRBJ1-4; clone_size: few; cdr3_nt: TGTGCCAGCAGCGTACGGAGACAGGGCGAAAAACTGTTTTTT; cdr3_aa: CASSVRRQGEKLFF
d_call: -; v_call: TRBV29-1; j_call: TRBJ1-2; clone_size: -; cdr3_nt: TGCAGCGTCGGTTTTGCGGGAAGGGGCTACACCTTC; cdr3_aa: CSVGFAGRGYTF
d_call: -; v_call: TRBV5-1; j_call: TRBJ2-2; clone_size: -; cdr3_nt: TGCGCCAGCAGCCCCGGACTTACTTCGGGGGAGCTGTTTTTT; cdr3_aa: CASSPGLTSGELFF
d_call: -; v_call: TRBV7-2; j_call: TRBJ2-5; clone_size: few; cdr3_nt: TGTGCCAGCAGCTTGTCTGGCCGGAGATTTGGGCAAGAGACCCAGTACTTC; cdr3_aa: CASSLSGRRFGQETQYF
d_call: -; v_call: TRBV12-3/TRBV12-4; j_call: TRBJ1-5; clone_size: few; cdr3_nt: TGTGCCAGCAGCTTGGCCGAAAAGGGCAATCAGCCCCAGCATTTT; cdr3_aa: CASSLAEKGNQPQHF